The rows below give T cell receptor beta chains drawn from one sample of a study of T-cell reconstitution after alpha-beta-depleted transplantation in children. TCRdb itself ran the PCR reads through MiXCR, one entry per CDR3 protein. The data hold roughly 280,000 distinct CDR3 sequences, with roughly 12% observed a single time. The sample here was peripheral blood, taken 180 days after TCRalphabeta/CD19-depleted stem cell transplant. These TCRs come from a male patient between 2 and 15 years old who had a stem cell transplant for chronic granulomatous disease, so the T cells may come from the graft donor. Both conserved end residues are part of each CDR3. D genes are given only for firm matches. Clone size, where shown, is once, few, many, or a class for clones that have expanded.

abundance	d_gene	v_gene	j_gene	CDR3nt	CDR3aa
many	TRBD2	TRBV5-1	TRBJ2-2	TGCGCCAGCAGCTCTGGAAGGACTAGCGAAGGATGGGAGCTGTTTTTT	CASSSGRTSEGWELFF
many	.	TRBV12-3/TRBV12-4	TRBJ2-7	TGTGCCAGCAGTTTAACGGCGGGAGAGGGGGTGCAGTACTTC	CASSLTAGEGVQYF
many	.	TRBV3-1	TRBJ2-1	TGTGCCAGCAGCCAAGATAGCCCGCTAGTCTCGGTAGAACAGTTCTTC	CASSQDSPLVSVEQFF
many	.	TRBV3-1	TRBJ2-7	TGTGCCAGCACCCGTAACCCGAGCCTTCCCTCCTACGAGCAGTACTTC	CASTRNPSLPSYEQYF
many	.	TRBV27	TRBJ2-3	TGTGCCAGCAGTGCGCCCCCTCGCCCCACTTGGGGCCCGCAGTATTTT	CASSAPPRPTWGPQYF
many	TRBD1	TRBV7-9	TRBJ1-4	TGTGCCAGCAACGGACAGGGGGATGAAAAACTGTTTTTT	CASNGQGDEKLFF
many	.	TRBV5-1	TRBJ2-1	TGCGCCAGCAGCAGAACAGGGAGGTCGGCGGACAAACCCCCTCTCAATGAGCAGTTCTTC	CASSRTGRSADKPPLNEQFF
many	.	TRBV4-3	TRBJ2-1	TGCGCCAGCAGCCAATCCCGGATGGGTGTTGAGCAGTTCTTC	CASSQSRMGVEQFF
.	.	TRBV19	TRBJ2-7	TGTGCCAGTGGGCGTGCAGGGCAGTTATACGAGCAGTACTTC	CASGRAGQLYEQYF
many	.	TRBV12-3/TRBV12-4	TRBJ2-3	TGTGCCAGCAGCCCCGGACTTGCCCGGACGCAGTATTTT	CASSPGLARTQYF
.	.	TRBV11-2	TRBJ1-2	TGTGCCAGCACCTCCCGGGGCGCCGAAAAAGAAACGAACTATGGCTACACCTTC	CASTSRGAEKETNYGYTF
many	TRBD1	TRBV28	TRBJ2-2	TGTGCCAGCAGTTTTATGGGACAGAGGTCCGGGGAGCTGTTTTTT	CASSFMGQRSGELFF
many	TRBD2	TRBV11-2	TRBJ2-1	TGTGCCAGCAGCTTAGGTAGCGGGGGATACAATGAGCAGTTCTTC	CASSLGSGGYNEQFF
many	TRBD1	TRBV6-1	TRBJ2-5	TGTGCCAGCAGGGACACAGGGGGTCTGTTGGAGGAGACCCAGTACTTC	CASRDTGGLLEETQYF
.	TRBD2	TRBV19	TRBJ2-1	TGTGCCAGTACCGCAACTAGCGGGGGTATACACAATGAGCAGTTCTTC	CASTATSGGIHNEQFF
many	.	TRBV29-1	TRBJ2-7	TGCAGCGTAAAAGGACAGAAGGGCTACGAGCAGTACTTC	CSVKGQKGYEQYF
many	.	TRBV20-1	TRBJ2-4	TGCAGTGCTAGAGATGGGGCCGGAAAAGCCAAAAACATTCAGTACTTC	CSARDGAGKAKNIQYF
.	.	TRBV5-4	TRBJ2-5	TGTGCCAGCAGCTTGGGCCCCGCCATATTCCAAGAGACCCAGTACTTC	CASSLGPAIFQETQYF
few	.	TRBV3-1	TRBJ1-1	TGTGCCAGCAGCCAATACACTGAAGCTTTCTTT	CASSQYTEAFF
few	.	TRBV9	TRBJ2-1	TGTGCCAGCAGCGTAGTGGGGGGGAGAGGGGGGAGCTCCTACAATGAGCAGTTCTTC	CASSVVGGRGGSSYNEQFF
many	.	TRBV27	TRBJ2-5	TGTGCCAGCAGTTACGGCGGAGAGGGTCAAGAGACCCAGTACTTC	CASSYGGEGQETQYF
many	TRBD2	TRBV7-9	TRBJ2-1	TGTGCCAGCAGCGGACTAGCGGGAGTAAATGAGCAGTTCTTC	CASSGLAGVNEQFF
many	.	TRBV20-1	TRBJ1-5	TGCAGTGCTAGTGCCATCGAGATTTGGGACGGCAATCAGCCCCAGCATTTT	CSASAIEIWDGNQPQHF
many	.	TRBV20-1	TRBJ2-4	TGCAGTGCTATCGGGGGAAACATTCAGTACTTC	CSAIGGNIQYF
many	.	TRBV7-9	TRBJ1-1	TGTGCCAGCAGCCGGGGGAGACCGGGACGGAGAAACACTGAAGCTTTCTTT	CASSRGRPGRRNTEAFF
many	TRBD1	TRBV27	TRBJ2-7	TGTGCCAGCAGCCACGGGACAGGGACCTACGAGCAGTACTTC	CASSHGTGTYEQYF
many	.	TRBV7-2	TRBJ1-5	TGTGCCAGCAGCTTAGTTGAAGGTCAGCCCCAGCATTTT	CASSLVEGQPQHF